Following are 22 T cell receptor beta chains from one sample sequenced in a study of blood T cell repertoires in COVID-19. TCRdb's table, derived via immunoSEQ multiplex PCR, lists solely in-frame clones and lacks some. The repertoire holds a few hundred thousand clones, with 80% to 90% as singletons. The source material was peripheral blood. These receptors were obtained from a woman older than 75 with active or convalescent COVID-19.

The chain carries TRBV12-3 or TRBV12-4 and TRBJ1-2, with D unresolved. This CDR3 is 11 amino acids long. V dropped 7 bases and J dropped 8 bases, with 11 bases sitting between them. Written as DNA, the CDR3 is TGTGCCAGCACCGATCGGGTCGGCTACACCTTC. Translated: CASTDRVGYTF.

The CDR3 sequence is CASSVRASGSMNEQFF. CDR3 bases: TGTGCCAGCAGCGTACGTGCTAGCGGGAGTATGAATGAGCAGTTCTTC. This rearrangement joins TRBV9 to TRBJ2-1; 10 nucleotides line up with TRBD2. The CDR3 extends over 16 amino acids. J was trimmed by 7 bases and V by 1 base; bases with no gene match: 8. The germline gives CDR1 SGDLS, CDR2 YYNGEE.

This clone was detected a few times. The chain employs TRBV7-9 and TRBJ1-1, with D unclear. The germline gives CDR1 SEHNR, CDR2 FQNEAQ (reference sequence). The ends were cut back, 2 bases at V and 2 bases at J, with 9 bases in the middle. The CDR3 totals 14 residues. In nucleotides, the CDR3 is TGTGCCAGCAGCTTATGGGCCACCAACACTGAAGCTTTCTTT. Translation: CASSLWATNTEAFF.

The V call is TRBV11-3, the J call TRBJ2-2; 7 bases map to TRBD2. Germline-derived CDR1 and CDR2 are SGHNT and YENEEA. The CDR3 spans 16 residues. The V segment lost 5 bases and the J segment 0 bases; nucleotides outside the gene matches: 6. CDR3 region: CASSPPLAANTGELFF. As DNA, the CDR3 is TGTGCCAGCAGCCCCCCGCTAGCGGCGAACACCGGGGAGCTGTTTTTT.

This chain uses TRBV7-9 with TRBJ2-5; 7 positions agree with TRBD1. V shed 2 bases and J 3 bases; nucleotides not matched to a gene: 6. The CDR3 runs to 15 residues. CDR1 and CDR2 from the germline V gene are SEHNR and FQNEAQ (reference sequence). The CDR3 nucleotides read TGTGCCAGCAGCTTAATTGGGGACAGAGAAGAGACCCAGTACTTC. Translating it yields CASSLIGDREETQYF.

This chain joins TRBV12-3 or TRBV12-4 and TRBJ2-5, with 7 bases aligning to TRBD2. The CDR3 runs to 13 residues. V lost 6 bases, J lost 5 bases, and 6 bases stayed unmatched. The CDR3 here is CASSYARGETQYF. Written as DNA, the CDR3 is TGTGCCAGCAGCTATGCGCGGGGGGAGACCCAGTACTTC.

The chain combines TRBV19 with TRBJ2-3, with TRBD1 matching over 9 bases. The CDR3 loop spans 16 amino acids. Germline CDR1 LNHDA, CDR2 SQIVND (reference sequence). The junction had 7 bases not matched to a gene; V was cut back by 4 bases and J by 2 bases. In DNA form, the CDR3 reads TGTGCCAGTAGTAGCCTTCGGACAGGGGTCACAGATACGCAGTATTTT. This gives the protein CASSSLRTGVTDTQYF.

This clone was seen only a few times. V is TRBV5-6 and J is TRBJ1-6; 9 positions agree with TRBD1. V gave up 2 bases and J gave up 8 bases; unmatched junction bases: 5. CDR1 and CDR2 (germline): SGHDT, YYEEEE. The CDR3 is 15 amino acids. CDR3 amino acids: CASSLGTGSDSPLHF. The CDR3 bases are TGTGCCAGCAGCTTAGGGACAGGGAGCGATTCACCCCTCCACTTT.

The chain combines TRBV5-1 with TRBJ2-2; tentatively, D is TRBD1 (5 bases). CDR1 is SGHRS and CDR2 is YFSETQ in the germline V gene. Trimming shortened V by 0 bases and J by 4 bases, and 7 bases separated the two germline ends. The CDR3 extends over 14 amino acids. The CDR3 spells CASSLGQPTGELFF. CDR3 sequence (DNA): TGCGCCAGCAGCTTGGGACAGCCCACCGGGGAGCTGTTTTTT.

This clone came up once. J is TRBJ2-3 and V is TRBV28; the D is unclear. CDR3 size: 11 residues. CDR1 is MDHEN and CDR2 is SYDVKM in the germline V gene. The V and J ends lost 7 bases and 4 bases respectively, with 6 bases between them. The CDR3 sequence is CASTFADTQYF. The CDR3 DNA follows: TGTGCCAGCACGTTCGCAGATACGCAGTATTTT.

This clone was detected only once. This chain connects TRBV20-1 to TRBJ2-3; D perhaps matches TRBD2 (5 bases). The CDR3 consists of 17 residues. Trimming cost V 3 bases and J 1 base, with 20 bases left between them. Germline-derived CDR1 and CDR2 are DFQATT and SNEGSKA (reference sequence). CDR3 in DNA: TGCAGTGCTAGTAAACCGGGATATATAATGGGCACAGATACGCAGTATTTT. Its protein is CSASKPGYIMGTDTQYF.

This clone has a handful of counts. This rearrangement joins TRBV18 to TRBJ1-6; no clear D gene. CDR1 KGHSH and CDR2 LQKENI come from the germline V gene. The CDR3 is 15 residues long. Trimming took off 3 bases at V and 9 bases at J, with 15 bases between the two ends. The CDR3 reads CASSPSTVAGSPLHF. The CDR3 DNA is TGTGCCAGCTCACCTTCGACCGTTGCGGGTTCACCCCTCCACTTT.

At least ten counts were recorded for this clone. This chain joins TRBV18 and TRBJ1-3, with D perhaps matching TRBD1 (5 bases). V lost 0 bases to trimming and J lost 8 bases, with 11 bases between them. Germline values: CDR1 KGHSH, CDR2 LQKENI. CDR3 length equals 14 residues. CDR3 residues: CASSPPGDSYTIYF. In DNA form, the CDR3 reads TGTGCCAGCTCACCACCGGGGGACTCCTACACCATATATTTT.

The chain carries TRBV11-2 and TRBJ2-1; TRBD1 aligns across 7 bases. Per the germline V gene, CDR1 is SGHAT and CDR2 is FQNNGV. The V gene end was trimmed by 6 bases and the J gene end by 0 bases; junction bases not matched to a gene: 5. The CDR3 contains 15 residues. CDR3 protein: CASSNNRGSYNEQFF. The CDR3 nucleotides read TGTGCCAGCAGTAATAACAGGGGCTCCTACAATGAGCAGTTCTTC.

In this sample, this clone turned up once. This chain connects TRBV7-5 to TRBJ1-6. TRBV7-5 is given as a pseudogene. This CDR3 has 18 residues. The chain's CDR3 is CARKSNEARSSYNSPLHF. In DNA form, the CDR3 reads TGTGCCAGAAAGTCCAATGAAGCTCGGAGCTCCTATAATTCACCCCTCCACTTT.

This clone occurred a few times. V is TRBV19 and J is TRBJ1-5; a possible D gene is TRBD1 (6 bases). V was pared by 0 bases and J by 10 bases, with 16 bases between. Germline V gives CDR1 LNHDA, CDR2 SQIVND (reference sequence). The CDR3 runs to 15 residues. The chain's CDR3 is CASSIEADSLSPQHF. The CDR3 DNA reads TGTGCCAGTAGTATAGAGGCGGACAGTCTTTCTCCCCAGCATTTT. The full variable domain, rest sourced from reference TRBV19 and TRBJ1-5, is DGGITQSPKYLFRKEGQNVTLSCEQNLNHDAMYWYRQDPGQGLRLIYYSQIVNDFQKGDIAEGYSVSREKKESFPLTVTSAQKNPTAFYLCASSIEADSLSPQHFGDGTRLSIL.

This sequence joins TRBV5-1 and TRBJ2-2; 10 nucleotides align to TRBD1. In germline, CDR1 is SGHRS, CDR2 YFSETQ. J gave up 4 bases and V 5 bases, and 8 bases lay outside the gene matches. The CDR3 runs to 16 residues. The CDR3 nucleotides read TGCGCCAGCAGACCGACAGGGGGCTTAACCACCGGGGAGCTGTTTTTT. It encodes CASRPTGGLTTGELFF.

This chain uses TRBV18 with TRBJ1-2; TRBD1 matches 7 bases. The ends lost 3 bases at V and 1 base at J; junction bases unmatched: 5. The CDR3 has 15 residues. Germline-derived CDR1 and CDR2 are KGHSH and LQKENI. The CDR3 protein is CASSPRDSDNYGYTF. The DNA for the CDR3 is TGTGCCAGCTCACCCCGGGACAGCGATAACTATGGCTACACCTTC.

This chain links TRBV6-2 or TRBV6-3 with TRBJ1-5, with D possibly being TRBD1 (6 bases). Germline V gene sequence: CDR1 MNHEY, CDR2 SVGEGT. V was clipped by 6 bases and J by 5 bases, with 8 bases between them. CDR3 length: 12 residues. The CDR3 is CASSQGYQPQHF. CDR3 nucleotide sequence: TGTGCCAGCAGCCAGGGGTATCAGCCCCAGCATTTT.

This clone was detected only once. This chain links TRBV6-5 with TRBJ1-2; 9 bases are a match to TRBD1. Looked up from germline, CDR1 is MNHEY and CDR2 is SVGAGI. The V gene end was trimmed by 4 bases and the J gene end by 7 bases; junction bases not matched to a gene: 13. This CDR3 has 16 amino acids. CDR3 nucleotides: TGTGCCAGCAGTTCCGTAGGTCTAGGACAGGGGACTGGCTACACCTTC. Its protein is CASSSVGLGQGTGYTF.

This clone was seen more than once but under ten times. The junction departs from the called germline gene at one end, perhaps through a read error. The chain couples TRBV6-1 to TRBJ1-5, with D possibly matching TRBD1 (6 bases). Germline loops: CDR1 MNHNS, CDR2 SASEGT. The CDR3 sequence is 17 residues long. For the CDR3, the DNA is TGTGCCAGCAGTCAAGCAGGGGCCCGCCAAGAAACTCAGCCCCAGCATTTT. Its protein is CASSQAGARQETQPQHF.

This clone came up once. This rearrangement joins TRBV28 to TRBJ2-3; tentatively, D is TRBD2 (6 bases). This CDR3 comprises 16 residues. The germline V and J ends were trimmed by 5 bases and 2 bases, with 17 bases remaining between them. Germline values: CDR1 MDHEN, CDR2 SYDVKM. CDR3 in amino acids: CASSLSGTPNTDTQYF. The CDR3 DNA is TGTGCCAGCAGTCTCTCCGGGACTCCAAACACAGATACGCAGTATTTT.